A single TCR beta chain is shown here with its context. This clonotype was seen only once. What this receptor recognizes is not known. No qualities accompany the bases; no much larger clone lies one base away. The donors were roughly 39 Caucasian individuals from Russia, aged roughly 6 to 100 years, who were systemically healthy. Each donor gave 9.5 to 10 milliliters of peripheral blood, drawn into EDTA-treated Vacutainer tubes. Ficoll-Paque density-gradient centrifugation was used to isolate PBMCs, with at least 7 million per sample. Trizol reagent was used to extract total RNA from PBMCs, with at least 5.5 micrograms per sample. For every donor, flow cytometry on a PBMC aliquot measured the percentage of naive CD45RAhigh/CD27high T cells. The library was made by 5' RACE. Instrument on record: Illumina HiSeq 2500. The second PCR ran for about 6 to 12 cycles and used a J-beta primer mix along with a sample-barcoded 5' primer. A template-switch 5' adaptor carrying 12 random nucleotides introduced a unique molecular identifier onto each TCR beta cDNA molecule. Each sample yielded at least 2.5 million CDR3-containing paired-end reads. First-strand cDNA synthesis was performed from all RNA using the Mint cDNA synthesis kit, with priming by a TRBC-specific oligonucleotide. All cDNA was treated with uracil-DNA glycosylase and then went through a first 18-cycle PCR with the universal primers M1SS and BC2_uni_R. From the authors' description of their analysis: For normalization, 1 million high-quality reads were randomly selected from each sample, with every read carrying a distinct molecular identifier. Reads with shared molecular identifiers were discarded instead of being binned into consensus sequences. MiTCR, run with a Q25 quality threshold and the strictest error-elimination algorithm, handled CDR3 identification, clonotype clustering and error correction. A nonparametric unseen species model with Euler transformation was used to estimate lower-bound total TCR beta diversity. TCRdb reprocessing: public reads trimmed at Q25 with fastp, clones called with MiXCR, in-frame beta chains kept. Every distinct CDR3 protein forms one entry, paired with its most common genes and DNA. The V and J calls follow TCRdb's processing rather than the paper's. For this sample there are some 1.1 million distinct CDR3 sequences; 35% to 40% appear just once. Around 13% of the sample rests with the top ten.

The data were obtained in a study of blood T cells in healthy people across ages (dated by TCRdb to between 2014 and 2017). Context from the whole study: Template switching captured roughly one uniquely barcoded TCR beta cDNA molecule per two T cells in model experiments. For two donors (one aged 18 to 29 and one aged 80 or older), the study analyzed two additional independent replicas of 1 million unique cDNA reads from the same blood draw. Age-related changes in TCR beta repertoire diversity were measured in the study by deep sequencing normalized with unique cDNA molecular identifiers. Donors of different ages were randomly distributed across sequencing lanes to avoid experimental bias. The donors were split into four age groups: young (average roughly 15 years), middle-aged (39), aged (roughly 60) and long-lived (under 85). Summary of the overall study and its limitations: There was a strong correlation between observed TCR beta diversity and the percentage of naive T cells measured by flow cytometry. The long-lived group showed more naive CD4+ T cells, fewer expanded clones and increased TCR diversity than the aged group, suggesting age selection. Donor CMV infection status was unknown, potentially confounding age-related changes in expanded clonotypes. Observed TCR beta diversity per million T cells fell roughly linearly with age, and a significant reduction was already apparent by age around 44. Estimates of total diversity from one million sequenced T cells were regarded as lower bounds and underestimates. Since profiling was done on bulk unsorted PBMCs, naive and antigen-experienced compartments could not be conclusively compared.

Sequencing was carried out using blood. This receptor was taken from a man younger than 35 in good health.

The bases are TGTGCCAGCAGCGTATACGGGGGGAACAACAATGAGCAGTACTTC. Its translation is CASSVYGGNNNEQYF. The receptor chain draws on TRBV9 and TRBJ2-5; TRBD2 matches 7 bases in the middle. Clipping removes 1 base from V and 11 bases from J, with 14 as the unmatched junction base count. Reading from cysteine to phenylalanine, the CDR3 counts 15 amino acids. Only CDR3 DNA remains: 45 bases, in frame from the first base. For CDR1 and CDR2, the germline V gene lists SGDLS and YYNGEE.